This record looks at one T cell receptor (beta chain) sequence and its context. This entry comes from a study of blood T cell repertoires in COVID-19. Produced via immunoSEQ multiplex PCR; TCRdb's table is partial and in-frame only. The sample has around 130,000 clones, approximately 88% seen once; the top ten hold roughly 15%. The CDR3 is made up of 14 amino acids. The V gene's germline CDR1 is MNHEY and CDR2 SVGAGI. The J segment lost 1 base and the V segment lost 6 bases, leaving 4 bases of the junction unmatched. The source of this sequence is an elderly woman with acute or convalescent COVID-19. The chain combines TRBV6-5 with TRBJ1-1, with 8 bases that match TRBD1. The sequenced material came from peripheral blood. In DNA, the CDR3 is TGTGCCAGCAGAAAGGGACAGGCGAACACTGAAGCTTTCTTT. As protein: CASRKGQANTEAFF.